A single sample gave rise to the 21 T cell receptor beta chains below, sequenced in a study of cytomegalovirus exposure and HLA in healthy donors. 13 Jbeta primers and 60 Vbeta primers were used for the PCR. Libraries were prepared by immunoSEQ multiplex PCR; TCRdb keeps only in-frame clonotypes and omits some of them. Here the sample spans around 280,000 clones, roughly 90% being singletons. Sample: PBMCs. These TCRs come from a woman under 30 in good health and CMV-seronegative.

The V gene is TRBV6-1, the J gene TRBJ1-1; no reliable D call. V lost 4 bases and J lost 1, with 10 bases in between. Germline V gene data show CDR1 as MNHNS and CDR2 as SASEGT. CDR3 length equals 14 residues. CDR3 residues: CASSVRRANTEAFF. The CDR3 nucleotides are TGTGCCAGCAGTGTTCGGAGGGCGAACACTGAAGCTTTCTTT.

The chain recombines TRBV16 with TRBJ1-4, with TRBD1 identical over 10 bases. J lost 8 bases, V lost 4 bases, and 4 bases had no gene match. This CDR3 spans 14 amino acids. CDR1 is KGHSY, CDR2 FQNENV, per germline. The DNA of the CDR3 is TGTGCCAGCAGCCGAGGGACAGGGGTGGAAAAACTGTTTTTT. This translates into CASSRGTGVEKLFF.

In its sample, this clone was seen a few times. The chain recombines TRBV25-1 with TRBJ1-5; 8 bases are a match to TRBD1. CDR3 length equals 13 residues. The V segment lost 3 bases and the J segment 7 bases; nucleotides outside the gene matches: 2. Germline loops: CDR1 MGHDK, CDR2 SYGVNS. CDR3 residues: CASSDDRGQPQHF. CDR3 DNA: TGTGCCAGCAGTGATGACAGGGGCCAGCCCCAGCATTTT. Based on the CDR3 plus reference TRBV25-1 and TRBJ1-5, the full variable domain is EADIYQTPRYLVIGTGKKITLECSQTMGHDKMYWYQQDPGMELHLIHYSYGVNSTEKGDLSSESTVSRIRTEHFPLTLESARPSHTSQYLCASSDDRGQPQHFGDGTRLSIL.

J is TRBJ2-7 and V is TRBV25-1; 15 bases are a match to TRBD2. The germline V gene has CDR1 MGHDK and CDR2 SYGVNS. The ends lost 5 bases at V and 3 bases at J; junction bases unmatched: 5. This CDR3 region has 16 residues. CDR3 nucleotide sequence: TGTGCCAGCAGTACTGGACTAGCGGGGGGGAGCTACGAGCAGTACTTC. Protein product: CASSTGLAGGSYEQYF.

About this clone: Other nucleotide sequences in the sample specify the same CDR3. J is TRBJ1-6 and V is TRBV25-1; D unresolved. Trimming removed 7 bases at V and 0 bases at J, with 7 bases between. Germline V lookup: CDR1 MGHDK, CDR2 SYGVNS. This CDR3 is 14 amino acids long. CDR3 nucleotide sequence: TGTGCCAGCACAGGTAGCTCCTATAATTCACCCCTCCACTTT. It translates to CASTGSSYNSPLHF.

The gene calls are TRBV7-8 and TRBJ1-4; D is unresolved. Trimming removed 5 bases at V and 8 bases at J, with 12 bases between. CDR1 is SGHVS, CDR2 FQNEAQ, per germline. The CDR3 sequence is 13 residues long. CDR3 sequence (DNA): TGTGCCAGCAGCCTTGTTTCGGGAGAAAAACTGTTTTTT. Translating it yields CASSLVSGEKLFF.

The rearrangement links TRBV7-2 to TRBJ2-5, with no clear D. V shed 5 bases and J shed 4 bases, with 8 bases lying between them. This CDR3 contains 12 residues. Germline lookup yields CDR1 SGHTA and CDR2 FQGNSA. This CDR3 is CASSLNRETQYF. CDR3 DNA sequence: TGTGCCAGCAGCCTAAACAGAGAGACCCAGTACTTC.

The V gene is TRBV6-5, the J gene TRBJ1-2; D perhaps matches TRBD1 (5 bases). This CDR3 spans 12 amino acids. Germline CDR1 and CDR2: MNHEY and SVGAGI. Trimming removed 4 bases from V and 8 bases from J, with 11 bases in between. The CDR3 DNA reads TGTGCCAGCAGTTCAGGGTTGACGGGCTACACCTTC. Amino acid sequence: CASSSGLTGYTF.

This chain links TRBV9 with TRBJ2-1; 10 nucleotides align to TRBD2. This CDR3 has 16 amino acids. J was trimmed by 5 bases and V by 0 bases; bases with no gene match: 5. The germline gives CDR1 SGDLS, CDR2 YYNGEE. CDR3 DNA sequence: TGTGCCAGCAGCGTAGCTAGCGGGGGCCGAAACAATGAGCAGTTCTTC. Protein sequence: CASSVASGGRNNEQFF.

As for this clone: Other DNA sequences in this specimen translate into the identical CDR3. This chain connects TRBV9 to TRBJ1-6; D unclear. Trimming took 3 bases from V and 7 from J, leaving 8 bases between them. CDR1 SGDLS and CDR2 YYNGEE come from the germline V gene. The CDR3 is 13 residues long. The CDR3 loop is CASSAAGNSPLHF. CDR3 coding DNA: TGTGCCAGCAGCGCCGCGGGGAATTCACCCCTCCACTTT.

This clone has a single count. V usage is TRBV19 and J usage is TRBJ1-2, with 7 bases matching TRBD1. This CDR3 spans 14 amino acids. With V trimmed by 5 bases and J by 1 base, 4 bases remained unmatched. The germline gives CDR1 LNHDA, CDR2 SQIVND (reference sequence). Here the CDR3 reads CASSVGTVNYGYTF. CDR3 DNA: TGTGCCAGTAGTGTCGGGACAGTTAACTATGGCTACACCTTC.

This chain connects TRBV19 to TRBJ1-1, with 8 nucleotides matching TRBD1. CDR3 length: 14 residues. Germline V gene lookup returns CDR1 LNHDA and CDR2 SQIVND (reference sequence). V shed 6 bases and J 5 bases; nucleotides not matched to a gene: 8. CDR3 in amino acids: CASRPEDRVTEAFF. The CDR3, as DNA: TGTGCCAGTAGACCAGAGGACAGGGTAACTGAAGCTTTCTTT.

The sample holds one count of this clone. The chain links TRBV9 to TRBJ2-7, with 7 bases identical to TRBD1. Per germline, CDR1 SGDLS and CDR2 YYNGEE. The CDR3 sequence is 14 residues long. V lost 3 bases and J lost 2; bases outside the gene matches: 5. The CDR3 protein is CASSDRDSAYEQYF. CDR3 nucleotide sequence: TGTGCCAGCAGCGATAGGGACAGCGCCTACGAGCAGTACTTC.

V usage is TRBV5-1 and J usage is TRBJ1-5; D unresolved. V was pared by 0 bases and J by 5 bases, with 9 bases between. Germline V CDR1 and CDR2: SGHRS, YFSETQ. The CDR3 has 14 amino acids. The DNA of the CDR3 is TGCGCCAGCAGCTTGGCCGGGGAGGATCAGCCCCAGCATTTT. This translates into CASSLAGEDQPQHF.

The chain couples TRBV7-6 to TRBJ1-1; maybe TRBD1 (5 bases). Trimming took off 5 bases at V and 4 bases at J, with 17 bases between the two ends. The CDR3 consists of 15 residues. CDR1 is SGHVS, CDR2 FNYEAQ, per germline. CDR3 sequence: CASSQLGVGGTEAFF. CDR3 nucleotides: TGTGCCAGCAGCCAACTAGGGGTCGGGGGCACTGAAGCTTTCTTT.

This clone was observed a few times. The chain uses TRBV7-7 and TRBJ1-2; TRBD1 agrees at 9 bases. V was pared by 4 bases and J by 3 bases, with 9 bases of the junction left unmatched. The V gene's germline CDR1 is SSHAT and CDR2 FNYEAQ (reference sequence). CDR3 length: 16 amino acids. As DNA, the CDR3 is TGTGCCAGCAGCTCCCCCCCGGGGGACAGGGACTATGGCTACACCTTC. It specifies CASSSPPGDRDYGYTF.

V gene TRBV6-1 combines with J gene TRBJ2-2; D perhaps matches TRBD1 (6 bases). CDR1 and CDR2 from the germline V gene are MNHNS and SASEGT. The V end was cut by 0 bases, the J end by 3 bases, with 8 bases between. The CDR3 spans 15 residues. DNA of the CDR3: TGTGCCAGCAGTGAAGCGCCAGGGGACACCGGGGAGCTGTTTTTT. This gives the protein CASSEAPGDTGELFF.

The CDR3 DNA reads as TGTGCCAGCAGGGGACAGGGAGGCCAGCCCCAGCATTTT. As protein: CASRGQGGQPQHF. The chain links TRBV6-5 to TRBJ1-5; 9 positions match TRBD1. The CDR3 loop spans 13 amino acids. Germline assignment: CDR1 MNHEY and CDR2 SVGAGI. After removal of 6 bases from V and 7 bases from J, the junction contained 4 bases not matched to a gene.

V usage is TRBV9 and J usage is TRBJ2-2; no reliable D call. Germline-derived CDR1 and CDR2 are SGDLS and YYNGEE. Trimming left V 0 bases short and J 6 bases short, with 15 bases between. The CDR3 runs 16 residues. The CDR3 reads CASSVASTPAAGELFF. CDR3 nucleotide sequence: TGTGCCAGCAGCGTAGCTTCAACCCCTGCGGCCGGGGAGCTGTTTTTT.

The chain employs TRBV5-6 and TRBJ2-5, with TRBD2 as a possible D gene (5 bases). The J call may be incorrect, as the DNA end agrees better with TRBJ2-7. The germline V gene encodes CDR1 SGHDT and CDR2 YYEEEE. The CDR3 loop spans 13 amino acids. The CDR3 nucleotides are TGTGCCAGCAGCTTGGGGGAGTCCTACGAGCAGTACTTC. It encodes CASSLGESYEQYF.

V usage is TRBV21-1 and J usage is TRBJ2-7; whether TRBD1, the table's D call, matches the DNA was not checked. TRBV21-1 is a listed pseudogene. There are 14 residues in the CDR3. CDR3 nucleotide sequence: TGTGCCAGCCCCGACAGGGCACAGGCCTACGAGCAGTACTTC. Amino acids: CASPDRAQAYEQYF.